This entry describes one T cell receptor (beta chain). The sample is drawn from a study of CD8+ T cells in alopecia areata. PBMCs yielded sorted CD4+ and CD8+ T cells. Per germline, CDR1 SGHTA and CDR2 FQGNSA. V was clipped by 1 base and J by 2 bases; unmatched bases: 4. The CDR3 is 15 amino acids. Reverse transcription of extracted RNA yielded cDNA, which provided the sequencing template. Generated by immunoSEQ multiplex PCR, the TCRdb table keeps only in-frame clones and is missing some. The data hold 90,000 to 100,000 clones, with about two fifths observed a single time. The chain recombines TRBV7-2 with TRBJ2-7; 8 bases are a match to TRBD2. The sample consisted of CD4+ T cells sorted from blood. This sequence originates from a human donor with alopecia areata. CDR3 DNA sequence: TGTGCCAGCAGCTTAGATCCGACTAGCGCCTACGAGCAGTACTTC. This translates into CASSLDPTSAYEQYF.